Below, 29 T cell receptor beta chains from the same sample are listed, as sequenced in a study of identical twins. In TCRdb, the 5' RACE reads were re-called with MiXCR into one record per CDR3 protein. The sample contains roughly 230,000 distinct CDR3 sequences, around 8% of which appear only once. The same sample was also studied in work on yellow fever vaccine responses in identical twins.

The sample comprised CD8+ T cells sorted from blood. The receptors were sampled from a woman younger than 30 in good health.

J is TRBJ2-5 and V is TRBV5-5; the D gene could be TRBD1 or TRBD2 (5 bases each). There are 15 residues in the CDR3. Trimming took 1 base from V and 5 from J, leaving 15 bases between them. CDR1 SGHKS and CDR2 YYEKEE come from the germline V gene (reference sequence). CDR3 sequence reads: CASSLYGLRGETQYF. As DNA, the CDR3 is TGTGCCAGCAGCTTGTATGGGCTGAGGGGCGAGACCCAGTACTTC. The entire variable domain, with the rest obtained from reference TRBV5-5 and TRBJ2-5, is as follows: DAGVTQSPTHLIKTRGQQVTLRCSPISGHKSVSWYQQVLGQGPQFIFQYYEKEERGRGNFPDRFSARQFPNYSSELNVNALLLGDSALYLCASSLYGLRGETQYFGPGTRLLVL.

This clonotype has just a few counts. V gene TRBV27 combines with J gene TRBJ2-7; 9 bases agree with TRBD1. J was trimmed by 4 bases and V by 4 bases; bases with no gene match: 8. The CDR3 is made up of 15 amino acids. Looked up from germline, CDR1 is MNHEY and CDR2 is SMNVEV (reference sequence). As DNA, the CDR3 is TGTGCCAGCAGTTATGGGGGACAGGGCGTTTACGAGCAGTACTTC. Translation gives CASSYGGQGVYEQYF.

At least ten counts were recorded for this clonotype. The chain joins TRBV5-1 to TRBJ2-1, with D possibly being TRBD1 (6 bases). The V end lost 1 base, the J end lost 8 bases, and 22 bases lay between the germline ends. CDR1 and CDR2 (germline): SGHRS, YFSETQ. This CDR3 comprises 17 residues. In DNA form, the CDR3 reads TGCGCCAGCAGCTTGTCCCAGATATACACAGGGACCCATGAGCAGTTCTTC. It specifies CASSLSQIYTGTHEQFF.

This clonotype was counted only a few times. The chain has TRBV5-1 and TRBJ2-2, with D perhaps given as TRBD1 or TRBD2 (6 bases each). Germline CDR1 reads SGHRS; CDR2 reads YFSETQ. V lost 5 bases to trimming and J lost 3 bases, with 17 bases between them. The CDR3 contains 16 residues. The CDR3 DNA follows: TGCGCCAGCAGACCTACACAGGGAGGTCACACCGGGGAGCTGTTTTTT. The encoded protein is CASRPTQGGHTGELFF.

This clonotype was recorded a few times. The chain joins TRBV29-1 to TRBJ1-2; D uncertain. V was shortened by 4 bases and J by 4 bases, with 7 bases between the two germline ends. Germline V lookup: CDR1 SQVTM, CDR2 ANQGSEA. This CDR3 spans 11 amino acids. This CDR3 reads CSVGTVYGYTF. CDR3 nucleotide sequence: TGCAGCGTTGGTACAGTCTATGGCTACACCTTC.

CDR3 DNA: TGTGCCAGCAGTAACCTTAGCGACGAGCAGTACTTC. Amino acid sequence: CASSNLSDEQYF. J is TRBJ2-7 and V is TRBV12-3 or TRBV12-4, with D perhaps TRBD2 (5 bases). The CDR3 consists of 12 residues. Trimming cost V 5 bases and J 5 bases, with 10 bases left between them.

As to this clonotype: A read error may be the cause here, since a much bigger clone is one base away. The chain employs TRBV24-1 and TRBJ2-3, with TRBD2 identical over 11 bases. Germline V gene data show CDR1 as KGHDR and CDR2 as SFDVKD. CDR3 size: 16 residues. The CDR3 loop reads CTTSDLTSGMGDTQYF. The DNA of the CDR3 is TGTACCACCAGTGATCTGACTAGCGGGATGGGAGATACGCAGTATTTT.

This clonotype has at least ten counts. The rearrangement joins TRBV5-1 to TRBJ2-1; TRBD2 is a possible D gene (6 bases). From germline, CDR1 is SGHRS and CDR2 YFSETQ. The V end lost 3 bases, the J end lost 6 bases, and 13 bases lay between the germline ends. The CDR3 contains 14 residues. The CDR3 region is CASSWGSGSNEQFF. The CDR3 DNA is TGCGCCAGCAGCTGGGGAAGCGGGTCCAATGAGCAGTTCTTC.

The rearrangement uses TRBV14 and TRBJ2-3; D not resolved. This CDR3 comprises 14 residues. V dropped 6 bases and J dropped 0 bases, with 10 bases sitting between them. Germline CDR1 is SGHDN and CDR2 is FVKESK. The CDR3 region is CASSWRSSTDTQYF. CDR3 sequence (DNA): TGTGCCAGCAGTTGGAGATCTAGCACAGATACGCAGTATTTT.

The J gene is TRBJ2-5, the V gene TRBV20-1, with no clear D. This CDR3 comprises 14 residues. Germline V gene lookup returns CDR1 DFQATT and CDR2 SNEGSKA (reference sequence). CDR3 region: CRSHRQKPPETQYF. The CDR3 bases are TGCAGGTCCCACCGGCAGAAACCTCCAGAGACCCAGTACTTC.

This clonotype appeared many times. The rearrangement joins TRBV12-3 or TRBV12-4 to TRBJ2-5; 12 bases agree with TRBD2. This CDR3 region has 17 residues. V was pared by 5 bases and J by 4 bases, with 11 bases of the junction left unmatched. CDR3 protein: CASSLSGLAGGRETQYF. CDR3 coding DNA: TGTGCCAGCAGTCTTAGCGGCCTAGCGGGGGGGAGAGAGACCCAGTACTTC.

The chain combines TRBV5-1 with TRBJ2-2; D perhaps matches TRBD2 (5 bases). The CDR3 covers 15 residues. V was pared by 5 bases and J by 4 bases, with 15 bases between. The germline V gene has CDR1 SGHRS and CDR2 YFSETQ. Written as DNA, the CDR3 is TGCGCCAGCAGTCTTCGACCGGCGGGCACCGGGGAGCTGTTTTTT. Translation gives CASSLRPAGTGELFF.

At least ten counts were recorded for this clonotype. The chain is built from TRBV24-1 and TRBJ2-2; 7 bases agree with TRBD1. This CDR3 is built from 12 residues. The germline gives CDR1 KGHDR, CDR2 SFDVKD. The CDR3 coding sequence is TGTGCGACAGGGCCCGGGACCGGGGAGCTGTTTTTT. Amino acids: CATGPGTGELFF.

The rearrangement joins TRBV7-8 to TRBJ2-7; 8 bases agree with TRBD1. Germline CDR1 reads SGHVS; CDR2 reads FQNEAQ. After removal of 5 bases from V and 7 bases from J, the junction contained 13 bases not matched to a gene. CDR3 length: 15 amino acids. CDR3 nucleotide sequence: TGTGCCAGCAGCGGACGGACAGGGAGAGGGGGGGAGCAGTACTTC. It encodes CASSGRTGRGGEQYF.

This chain links TRBV5-1 with TRBJ2-1; possible D gene TRBD1, 6 bases. V shed 4 bases and J shed 2 bases, with 13 bases lying between them. The CDR3 covers 15 residues. Germline loops: CDR1 SGHRS, CDR2 YFSETQ. The CDR3 region has the DNA TGCGCCAGCAGCGCTGAACAGGGCACCTACAATGAGCAGTTCTTC. Translation: CASSAEQGTYNEQFF.

The rearrangement links TRBV29-1 to TRBJ2-2; D perhaps matches TRBD2 (5 bases). Germline CDR1 and CDR2: SQVTM and ANQGSEA. Trimming took off 1 base at V and 1 base at J, with 10 bases between the two ends. The CDR3 has 15 residues. This CDR3 is CSVEGAAGNTGELFF. As DNA, the CDR3 is TGCAGCGTTGAAGGGGCGGCGGGGAACACCGGGGAGCTGTTTTTT.

The chain couples TRBV25-1 to TRBJ1-6, with a possible D match to TRBD1 (5 bases). The CDR3 sequence is 13 residues long. Per the germline V gene, CDR1 is MGHDK and CDR2 is SYGVNS. Trimming stripped 7 bases from V and 7 bases from J, with 11 bases between. CDR3 bases: TGTGCCAGCAACGACGAGGGGAATTCACCCCTCCACTTT. It codes for CASNDEGNSPLHF.

The rearrangement joins TRBV6-1 to TRBJ1-1; D is unclear. Germline CDR1 and CDR2: MNHNS and SASEGT. The CDR3 is 15 residues long. V was shortened by 6 bases and J by 0 bases, with 14 bases between the two germline ends. The DNA of the CDR3 is TGTGCCAGCAGAACCTCCGAATGGTTGAACACTGAAGCTTTCTTT. Its translation: CASRTSEWLNTEAFF.

This clonotype came up a few times. The V gene is TRBV29-1, the J gene TRBJ2-7, with TRBD1 matching 7 bases. CDR3 length: 13 residues. Unmatched junction bases numbered 8, after V lost 6 bases and J lost 3 bases. The V gene's germline CDR1 is SQVTM and CDR2 ANQGSEA. The CDR3 coding sequence is TGCAGCGTCTTGACAGGGAGTTTCTACGAGCAGTACTTC. Translated, it gives CSVLTGSFYEQYF.

Many counts were recorded for this clonotype. The chain has TRBV12-3 or TRBV12-4 and TRBJ2-7; D gene ambiguous. V lost 4 bases and J lost 0, with 4 bases in between. This CDR3 is built from 12 residues. The CDR3: CASSSLSYEQYF. In nucleotides, the CDR3 is TGTGCCAGCAGTTCCCTCTCCTACGAGCAGTACTTC.

The chain combines TRBV25-1 with TRBJ1-1; TRBD1 is a possible D gene (6 bases). The germline gives CDR1 MGHDK, CDR2 SYGVNS. V was shortened by 3 bases and J by 11 bases, with 19 bases between the two germline ends. CDR3 length: 14 residues. CDR3 sequence: CASSDDHRDMAAFF. In nucleotides, the CDR3 is TGTGCCAGCAGTGACGATCACCGGGACATGGCCGCTTTCTTT.

This clonotype has a handful of counts. The rearrangement uses TRBV20-1 and TRBJ2-3; 7 bases map to TRBD2. The CDR3 is 15 amino acids. Germline CDR1 is DFQATT and CDR2 is SNEGSKA (reference sequence). V gave up 4 bases and J gave up 0 bases; unmatched junction bases: 7. This chain's CDR3 is CSATQASGSTDTQYF. Written as DNA, the CDR3 is TGCAGTGCTACCCAGGCTAGCGGCAGCACAGATACGCAGTATTTT.

This clonotype has at least ten counts. The chain links TRBV7-9 to TRBJ2-3; 14 positions agree with TRBD2. The germline CDR1 and CDR2 sequences are SEHNR and FQNEAQ (reference sequence). V shed 4 bases, J shed 5 bases, and the junction held 8 bases outside the gene matches. The CDR3 has 17 residues. The CDR3 DNA follows: TGTGCCAGCAGCTCGCGACTAGCGGGGGGGCATCAAGATACGCAGTATTTT. Translation: CASSSRLAGGHQDTQYF.

The V call is TRBV7-9, the J call TRBJ2-5; D is undetermined. The V gene's germline CDR1 is SEHNR and CDR2 FQNEAQ (reference sequence). V was cut by 5 bases and J by 1 base, with 8 bases left in between. The CDR3 spans 13 residues. The CDR3 is CASSPGIQETQYF. The CDR3 nucleotides read TGTGCCAGCAGCCCTGGGATCCAAGAGACCCAGTACTTC.

This clonotype was detected a few times. V is TRBV7-9 and J is TRBJ1-6; no clear D gene. Germline lookup yields CDR1 SEHNR and CDR2 FQNEAQ (reference sequence). V lost 0 bases and J lost 5, with 14 bases in between. CDR3 length equals 17 residues. Here the CDR3 DNA reads TGTGCCAGCAGCTTAGCGACGAGACACCAGGATAATTCACCCCTCCACTTT. This sequence encodes CASSLATRHQDNSPLHF.

The chain links TRBV5-1 to TRBJ2-3; a weak D match, TRBD1 (6 bases). The CDR3 runs to 17 residues. Germline lookup yields CDR1 SGHRS and CDR2 YFSETQ. The V end was cut by 3 bases, the J end by 0 bases, with 17 bases between. CDR3 residues: CASSSGGQPTSTDTQYF. CDR3 DNA sequence: TGCGCCAGCAGCTCGGGTGGACAGCCCACTAGCACAGATACGCAGTATTTT.

This clonotype was recorded many times. This sequence joins TRBV7-9 and TRBJ1-1; tentatively, D is TRBD1 (5 bases). Per germline, CDR1 SEHNR and CDR2 FQNEAQ (reference sequence). With 1 base removed from V and 1 base from J, the gap between germline ends came to 16 bases. This CDR3 is built from 17 residues. In DNA, the CDR3 is TGTGCCAGCAGCTTAGGAGGGGCGCAGAGGGGGAACACTGAAGCTTTCTTT. As protein: CASSLGGAQRGNTEAFF.

This clonotype came up a few times. The chain carries TRBV4-1 and TRBJ2-7; no clear D gene. Germline CDR1 and CDR2: MGHRA and YSYEKL. V lost 2 bases to trimming and J lost 6 bases, with 14 bases between them. The CDR3 is 14 amino acids. The CDR3 region is CASSQPPQFIEQYF. For the CDR3, the DNA is TGCGCCAGCAGCCAACCTCCCCAGTTTATCGAGCAGTACTTC.

There are a few counts of this clonotype. The chain recombines TRBV5-5 with TRBJ2-7; the D call may be TRBD1 or TRBD2 (5 bases each). The CDR3 has 15 amino acids. The germline V gene encodes CDR1 SGHKS and CDR2 YYEKEE (reference sequence). V was clipped by 2 bases and J by 3 bases, with 15 bases between them. The CDR3 bases are TGTGCCAGCAGCTTTACCAGGGTGGCGGGCTACGAGCAGTACTTC. Translated: CASSFTRVAGYEQYF.